The clone carrying this TCR beta chain has just one count. The antigen is unknown. Time point given: cycle 4 day 1 (C4D1), after 6 weeks of nivolumab. Every patient relapsed after autologous stem cell transplantation, and brentuximab vedotin exposure varied. Germline V gene sequence: CDR1 SGHTA, CDR2 FQGNSA. With V trimmed by 3 bases and J by 5 bases, 9 bases remained unmatched. The CDR3 runs 15 residues. Produced via immunoSEQ multiplex PCR; TCRdb's table is partial and in-frame only. The sample comprises about 85,000 clones, approximately 90% of which are singletons, and 2.5% to 3.5% rests with the top ten. The sample is drawn from a study of PD-1 blockade in classical Hodgkin lymphoma. Study findings and constraints: Complete responders entered with baseline diversity on par with newly diagnosed patients, the results showed. Relative to healthy donors, newly diagnosed patients reportedly had lower baseline TCR diversity, which was reported as lower still in relapsed/refractory patients.

This clonotype was sampled from a human donor with classical Hodgkin lymphoma. The chain couples TRBV7-2 to TRBJ1-1; 7 positions match TRBD1. The sample consisted of peripheral blood mononuclear cells (PBMCs), taken before the fourth cycle of nivolumab. CDR3 loop: CASSFFSRGETEAFF. CDR3 nucleotides: TGTGCCAGCAGCTTTTTCTCCAGGGGGGAAACTGAAGCTTTCTTT.